This T cell receptor beta chain was recorded in a study of CD8 T cells in Susac syndrome. Reverse transcription used roughly 0.45 to 1 ug RNA and random hexamers. Via MiXCR, TCRdb re-called the immunoSEQ multiplex PCR reads, giving one row per CDR3 protein. The data show around 230,000 distinct CDR3 sequences, roughly 96% seen once. Study observations and caveats: The study acknowledged a relatively small number of individuals in its TCR sequencing and HLA analysis.

In the case of this clonotype: What it binds is unknown.

CDR1 SQVTM and CDR2 ANQGSEA come from the germline V gene. This CDR3 spans 14 amino acids. The V end lost 0 bases, the J end lost 5 bases, and 11 bases lay between the germline ends. The source material was CD4+ T cells from PBMCs. The chain joins TRBV29-1 to TRBJ2-1; TRBD1 or TRBD2 may be the D gene (5 bases each). The TCR sequence derives from a human donor with multiple sclerosis. CDR3 in DNA: TGCAGCGTTGAAGATACCGGGACCAACAATGAGCAGTTCTTC. It encodes CSVEDTGTNNEQFF.